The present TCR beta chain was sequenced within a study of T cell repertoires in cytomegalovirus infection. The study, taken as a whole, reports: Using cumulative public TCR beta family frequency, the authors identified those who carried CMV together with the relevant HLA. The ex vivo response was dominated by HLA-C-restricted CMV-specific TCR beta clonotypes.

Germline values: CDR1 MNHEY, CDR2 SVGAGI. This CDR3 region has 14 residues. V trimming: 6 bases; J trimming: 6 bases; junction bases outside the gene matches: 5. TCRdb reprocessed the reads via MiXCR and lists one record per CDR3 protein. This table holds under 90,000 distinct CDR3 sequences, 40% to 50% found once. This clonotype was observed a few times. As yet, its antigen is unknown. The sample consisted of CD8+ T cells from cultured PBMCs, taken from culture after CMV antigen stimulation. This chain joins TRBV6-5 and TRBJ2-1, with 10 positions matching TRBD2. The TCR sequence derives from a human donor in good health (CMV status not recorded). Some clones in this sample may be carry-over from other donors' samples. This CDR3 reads CASRQTSGPNEQFF. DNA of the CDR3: TGTGCCAGCAGGCAGACTAGCGGGCCCAATGAGCAGTTCTTC.